This TCR beta chain appears in the sequencing data of a study of tumor-infiltrating lymphocytes in primary liver carcinoma. The overall study: Patients were men and women aged 30 to 69 years. Tumor staging was T1-T3 N0M0; sizes spanned roughly 4.2 to 10 cm across.

Worth noting for this clonotype: The antigen is undetermined. The junction departs from germline at one end; a sequencing error may be responsible.

Germline CDR1 SGHAT, CDR2 FQNNGV. There are 17 residues in the CDR3. Broader study findings: Lesser overlap characterized tumor-adjacent and tumor-blood pairs relative to tumor region pairs.

From unsorted bulk tissue weighing roughly 18-31 mg, DNA and RNA were co-extracted. Reverse transcription of around 500 ng total RNA with a constant-region primer produced TCR beta cDNA. Three nested multiplex PCR rounds, a slightly modified ARM-PCR, produced the libraries for TCR beta. TRBV1-TRBV30 forward primers paired with a C-beta reverse primer drove the first two PCR rounds, about 9 cycles each. Using its own MiXCR run on the multiplex PCR reads, TCRdb lists one record per CDR3 protein. This sample yields around 99,000 distinct CDR3 sequences, of which less than 70% are seen a single time; around 25% belongs to the top ten.

The sequence was collected from a man aged 35 to 55 with primary liver carcinoma and hepatitis B virus infection. V usage is TRBV11-2 and J usage is TRBJ2-7; TRBD1 is a possible D gene (6 bases). Sequences were obtained from tumor-adjacent normal liver tissue. The CDR3 loop is CASSLDFGTPSPYEQCF. In nucleotides, the CDR3 is TGTGCCAGCAGCTTAGACTTCGGGACACCCAGCCCCTACGAACAGTGCTTC.